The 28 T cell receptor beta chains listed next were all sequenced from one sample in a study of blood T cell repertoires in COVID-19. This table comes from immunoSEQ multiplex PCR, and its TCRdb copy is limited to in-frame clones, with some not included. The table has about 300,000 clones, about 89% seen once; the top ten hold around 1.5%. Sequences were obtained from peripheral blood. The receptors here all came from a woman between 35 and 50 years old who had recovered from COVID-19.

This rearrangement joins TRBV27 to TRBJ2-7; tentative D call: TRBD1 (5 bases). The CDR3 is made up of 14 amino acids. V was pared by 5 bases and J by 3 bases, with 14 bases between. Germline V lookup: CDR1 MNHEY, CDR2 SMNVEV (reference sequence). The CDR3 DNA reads TGTGCCAGCAGTACCCGACAGTATATCTACGAGCAGTACTTC. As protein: CASSTRQYIYEQYF.

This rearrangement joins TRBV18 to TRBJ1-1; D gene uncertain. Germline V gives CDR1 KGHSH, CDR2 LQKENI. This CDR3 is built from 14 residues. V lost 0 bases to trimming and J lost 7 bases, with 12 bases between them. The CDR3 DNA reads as TGTGCCAGCTCACCACCGATATGGGGAGGTGAAGCTTTCTTT. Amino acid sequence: CASSPPIWGGEAFF.

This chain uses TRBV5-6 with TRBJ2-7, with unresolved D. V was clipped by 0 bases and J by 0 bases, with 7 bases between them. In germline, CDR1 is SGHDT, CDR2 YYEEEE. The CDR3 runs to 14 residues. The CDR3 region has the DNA TGTGCCAGCAGCTTGGAGTGGAGCTCCTACGAGCAGTACTTC. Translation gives CASSLEWSSYEQYF. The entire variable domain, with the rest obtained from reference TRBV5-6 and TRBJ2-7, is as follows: DAGVTQSPTHLIKTRGQQVTLRCSPKSGHDTVSWYQQALGQGPQFIFQYYEEEERQRGNFPDRFSGHQFPNYSSELNVNALLLGDSALYLCASSLEWSSYEQYFGPGTRLTVT.

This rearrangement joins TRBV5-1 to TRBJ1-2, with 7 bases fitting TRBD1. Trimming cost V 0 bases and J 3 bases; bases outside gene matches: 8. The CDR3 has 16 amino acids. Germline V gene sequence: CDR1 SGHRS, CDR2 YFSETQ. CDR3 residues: CASSLAPTGNDYGYTF. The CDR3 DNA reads TGCGCCAGCAGCTTGGCTCCGACAGGGAACGACTATGGCTACACCTTC.

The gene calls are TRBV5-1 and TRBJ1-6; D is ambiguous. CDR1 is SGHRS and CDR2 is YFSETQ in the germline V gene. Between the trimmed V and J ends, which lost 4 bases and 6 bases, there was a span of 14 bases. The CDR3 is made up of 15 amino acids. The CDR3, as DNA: TGCGCCAGCAGCACCTCGGGAGTGGGTAATTCACCCCTCCACTTT. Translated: CASSTSGVGNSPLHF.

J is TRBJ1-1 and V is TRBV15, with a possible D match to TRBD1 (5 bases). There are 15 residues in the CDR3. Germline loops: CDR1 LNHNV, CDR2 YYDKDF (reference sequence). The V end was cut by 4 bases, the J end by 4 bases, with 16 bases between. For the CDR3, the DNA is TGTGCCACCAGCATTGGGACCACGGGGGGCACTGAAGCTTTCTTT. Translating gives CATSIGTTGGTEAFF.

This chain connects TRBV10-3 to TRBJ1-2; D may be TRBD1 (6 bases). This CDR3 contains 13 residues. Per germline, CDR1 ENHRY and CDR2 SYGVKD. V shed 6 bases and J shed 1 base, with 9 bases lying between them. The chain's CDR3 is CAIREGHNYGYTF. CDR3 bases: TGTGCCATCAGGGAGGGACATAACTATGGCTACACCTTC.

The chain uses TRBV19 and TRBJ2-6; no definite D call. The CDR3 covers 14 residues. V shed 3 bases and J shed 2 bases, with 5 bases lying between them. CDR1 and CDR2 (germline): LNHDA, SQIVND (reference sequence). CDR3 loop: CASSIRAGANVLTF. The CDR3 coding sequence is TGTGCCAGTAGTATCCGGGCTGGGGCCAACGTCCTGACTTTC.

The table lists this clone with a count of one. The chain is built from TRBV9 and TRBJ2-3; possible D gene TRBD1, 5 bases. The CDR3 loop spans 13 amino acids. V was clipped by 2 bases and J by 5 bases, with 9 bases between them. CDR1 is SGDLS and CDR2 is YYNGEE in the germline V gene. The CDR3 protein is CASSVQGEDTQYF. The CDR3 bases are TGTGCCAGCAGCGTCCAGGGTGAAGATACGCAGTATTTT.

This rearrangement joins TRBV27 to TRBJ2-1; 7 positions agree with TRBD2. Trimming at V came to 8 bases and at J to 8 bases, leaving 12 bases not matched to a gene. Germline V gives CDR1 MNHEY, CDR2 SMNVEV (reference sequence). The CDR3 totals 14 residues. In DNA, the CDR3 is TGTGCCAGCGGCCCCGGGCTAGCGGTCCATGAGCAGTTCTTC. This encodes CASGPGLAVHEQFF.

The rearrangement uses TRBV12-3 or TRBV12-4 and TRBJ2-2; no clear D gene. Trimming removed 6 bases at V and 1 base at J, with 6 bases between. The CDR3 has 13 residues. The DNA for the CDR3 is TGTGCCAGCAGCCCAGGGAACACCGGGGAGCTGTTTTTT. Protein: CASSPGNTGELFF.

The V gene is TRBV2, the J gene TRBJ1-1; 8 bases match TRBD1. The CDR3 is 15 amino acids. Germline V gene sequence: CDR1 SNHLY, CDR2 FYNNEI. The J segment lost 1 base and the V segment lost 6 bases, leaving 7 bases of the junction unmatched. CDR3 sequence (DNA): TGTGCCAGCAGGGGTGCCGGGACAGGGAACACTGAAGCTTTCTTT. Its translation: CASRGAGTGNTEAFF.

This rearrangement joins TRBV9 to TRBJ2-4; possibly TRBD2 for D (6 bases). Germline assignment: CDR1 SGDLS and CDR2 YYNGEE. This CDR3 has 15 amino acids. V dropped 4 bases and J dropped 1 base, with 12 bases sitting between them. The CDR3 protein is CASSPAAGAKNIQYF. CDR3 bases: TGTGCCAGCAGCCCGGCCGCGGGGGCCAAAAACATTCAGTACTTC.

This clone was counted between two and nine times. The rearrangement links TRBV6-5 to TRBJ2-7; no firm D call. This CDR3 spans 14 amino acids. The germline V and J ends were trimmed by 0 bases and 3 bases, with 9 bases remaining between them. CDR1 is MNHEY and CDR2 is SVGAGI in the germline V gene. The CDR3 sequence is CASSYSAGLYEQYF. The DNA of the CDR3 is TGTGCCAGCAGTTACTCGGCAGGCCTCTACGAGCAGTACTTC.

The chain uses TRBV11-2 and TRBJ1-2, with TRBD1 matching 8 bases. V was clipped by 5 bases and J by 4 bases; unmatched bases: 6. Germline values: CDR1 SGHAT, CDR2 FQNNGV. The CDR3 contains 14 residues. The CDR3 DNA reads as TGTGCCAGCAGCCCGTGGACAGGGAGCTATGGCTACACCTTC. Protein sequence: CASSPWTGSYGYTF.

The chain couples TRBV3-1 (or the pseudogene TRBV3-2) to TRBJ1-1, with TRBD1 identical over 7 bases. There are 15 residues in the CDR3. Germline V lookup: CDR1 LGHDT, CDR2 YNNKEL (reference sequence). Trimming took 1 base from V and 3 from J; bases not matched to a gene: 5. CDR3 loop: CASSQVAGGHTEAFF. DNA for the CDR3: TGTGCCAGCAGCCAAGTAGCAGGGGGACACACTGAAGCTTTCTTT.

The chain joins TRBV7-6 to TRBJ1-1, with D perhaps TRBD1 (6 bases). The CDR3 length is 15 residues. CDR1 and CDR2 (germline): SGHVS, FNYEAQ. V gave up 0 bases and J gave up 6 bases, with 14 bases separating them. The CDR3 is CASSLAPPGGAEAFF. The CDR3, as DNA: TGTGCCAGCAGCTTAGCCCCCCCGGGGGGCGCTGAAGCTTTCTTT.

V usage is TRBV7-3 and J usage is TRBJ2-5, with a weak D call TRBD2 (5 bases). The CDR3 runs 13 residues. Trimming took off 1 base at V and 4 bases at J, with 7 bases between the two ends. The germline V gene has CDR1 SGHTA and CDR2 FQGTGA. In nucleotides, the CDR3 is TGTGCCAGCAGCTTAAAGGCGGGAGAGACCCAGTACTTC. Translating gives CASSLKAGETQYF.

Here the CDR3 DNA reads TGTGCCAGCAGCCCGGGGGGGTTCACAGATACGCAGTATTTT. Amino acids: CASSPGGFTDTQYF. The J gene is TRBJ2-3, the V gene TRBV7-3; 8 nucleotides align to TRBD2. CDR1 and CDR2 from the germline V gene are SGHTA and FQGTGA. The CDR3 loop spans 14 amino acids. Trimming cost V 5 bases and J 2 bases; bases outside gene matches: 3.

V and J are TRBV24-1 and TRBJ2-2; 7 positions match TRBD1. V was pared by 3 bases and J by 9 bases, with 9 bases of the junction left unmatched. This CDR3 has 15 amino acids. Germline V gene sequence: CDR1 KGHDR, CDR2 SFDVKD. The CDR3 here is CATSDGSQGIRELFF. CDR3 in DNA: TGTGCCACCAGTGATGGATCACAGGGGATCAGGGAGCTGTTTTTT.

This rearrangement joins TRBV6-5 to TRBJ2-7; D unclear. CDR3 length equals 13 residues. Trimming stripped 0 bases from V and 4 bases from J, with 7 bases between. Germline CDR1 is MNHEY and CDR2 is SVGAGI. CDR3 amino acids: CASSYSYKYEQYF. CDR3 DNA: TGTGCCAGCAGTTACTCGTACAAATACGAGCAGTACTTC.

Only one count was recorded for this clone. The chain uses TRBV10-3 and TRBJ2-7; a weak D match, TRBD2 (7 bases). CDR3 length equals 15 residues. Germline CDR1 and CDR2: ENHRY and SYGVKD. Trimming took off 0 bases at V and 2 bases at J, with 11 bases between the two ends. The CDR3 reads CAISESAGATYEQYF. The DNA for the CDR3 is TGTGCCATCAGTGAGTCTGCGGGGGCGACCTACGAGCAGTACTTC.

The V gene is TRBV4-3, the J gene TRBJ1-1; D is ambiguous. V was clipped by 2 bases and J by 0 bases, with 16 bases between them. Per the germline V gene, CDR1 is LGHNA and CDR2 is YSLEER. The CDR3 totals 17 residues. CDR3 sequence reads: CASSQRGEGVLNTEAFF. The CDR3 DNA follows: TGCGCCAGCAGCCAACGAGGAGAGGGAGTGTTGAACACTGAAGCTTTCTTT.

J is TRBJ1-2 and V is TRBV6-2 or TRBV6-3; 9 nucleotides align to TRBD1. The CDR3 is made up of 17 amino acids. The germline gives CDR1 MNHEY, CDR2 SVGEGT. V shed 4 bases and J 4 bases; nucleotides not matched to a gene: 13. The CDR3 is CASSFPPGTGPRYGYTF. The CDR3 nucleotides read TGTGCCAGCAGTTTCCCTCCCGGGACAGGGCCACGCTATGGCTACACCTTC.

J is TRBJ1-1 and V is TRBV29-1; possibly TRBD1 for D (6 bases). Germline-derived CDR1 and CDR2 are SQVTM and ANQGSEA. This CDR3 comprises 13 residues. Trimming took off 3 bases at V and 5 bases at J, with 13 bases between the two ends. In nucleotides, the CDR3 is TGCAGCGTTGATGGCAGGGGAAGGACTGAAGCTTTCTTT. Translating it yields CSVDGRGRTEAFF.

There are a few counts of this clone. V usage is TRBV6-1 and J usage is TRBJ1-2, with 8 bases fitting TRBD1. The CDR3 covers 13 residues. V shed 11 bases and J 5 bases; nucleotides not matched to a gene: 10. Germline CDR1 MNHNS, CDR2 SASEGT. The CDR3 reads CASGDRGFYGYTF. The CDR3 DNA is TGTGCCTCCGGCGACAGGGGTTTTTATGGCTACACCTTC.

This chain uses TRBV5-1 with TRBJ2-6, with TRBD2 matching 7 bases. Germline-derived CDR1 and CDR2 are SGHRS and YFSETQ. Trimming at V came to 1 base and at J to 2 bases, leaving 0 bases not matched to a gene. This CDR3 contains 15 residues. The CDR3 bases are TGCGCCAGCAGCTTGACTAGCGCTGGGGCCAACGTCCTGACTTTC. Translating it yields CASSLTSAGANVLTF.

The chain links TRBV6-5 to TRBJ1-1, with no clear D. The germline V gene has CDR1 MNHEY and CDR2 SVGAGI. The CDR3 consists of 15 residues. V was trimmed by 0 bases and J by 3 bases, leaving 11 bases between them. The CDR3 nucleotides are TGTGCCAGCAGTTACTCGGGCACTGGGTACACTGAAGCTTTCTTT. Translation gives CASSYSGTGYTEAFF.